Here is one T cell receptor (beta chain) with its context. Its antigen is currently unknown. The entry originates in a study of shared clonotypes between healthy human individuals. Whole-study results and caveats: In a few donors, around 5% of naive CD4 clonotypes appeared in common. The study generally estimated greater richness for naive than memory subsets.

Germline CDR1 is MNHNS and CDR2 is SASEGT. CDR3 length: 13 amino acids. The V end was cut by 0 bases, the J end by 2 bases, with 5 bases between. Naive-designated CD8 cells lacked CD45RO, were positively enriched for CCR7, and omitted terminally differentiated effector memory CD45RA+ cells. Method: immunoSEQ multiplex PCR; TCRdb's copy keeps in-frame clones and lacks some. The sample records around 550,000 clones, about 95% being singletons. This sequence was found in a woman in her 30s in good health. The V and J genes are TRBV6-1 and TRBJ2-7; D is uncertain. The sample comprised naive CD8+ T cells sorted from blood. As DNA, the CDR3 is TGTGCCAGCAGTGAAGCCGGAACCTACGAGCAGTACTTC. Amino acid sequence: CASSEAGTYEQYF.